Listed below are T cell receptor beta chains from one sample, sequenced in a study of T cell repertoires in cytomegalovirus infection. A single record per CDR3 protein comes from TCRdb applying MiXCR to the reads. The sample lists 200,000 to 250,000 distinct CDR3 sequences; approximately 24% were seen once. The sample consisted of CD8+ T cells from PBMCs. These receptors came from a human donor in good health (CMV status not recorded). Some clones in this sample may be carry-over from other donors' samples. Each CDR3 is given with its conserved first and last residue. A D gene is named only where the DNA matches it firmly. Some rows mark clone size as missing; the rest say once, few, many or name a class of expanded clone.

CDR3aa,CDR3nt,v_gene,j_gene,d_gene,abundance
CASSWQLAKNIQYF,TGTGCCAGCAGCTGGCAACTAGCCAAAAACATTCAGTACTTC,TRBV2,TRBJ2-4,.,few
CASSVLAGGRTGELFF,TGTGCCAGCAGCGTCTTAGCGGGGGGGCGGACCGGGGAGCTGTTTTTT,TRBV7-2,TRBJ2-2,TRBD2,many
CASSASANQLQHF,TGTGCCAGCAGCGCCTCAGCAAATCAGCTCCAGCATTTT,TRBV7-6,TRBJ1-5,.,.
CASSDRVRWYEQYF,TGTGCCAGCAGTGACCGGGTCCGTTGGTACGAGCAGTACTTC,TRBV28,TRBJ2-7,.,many
CATSSLPGHRSDEKLFF,TGTGCCACCAGCAGTCTCCCGGGACACCGGTCGGATGAAAAACTGTTTTTT,TRBV15,TRBJ1-4,.,few
CASSERDRVGDEQYF,TGTGCCAGCAGTGAACGGGACAGGGTAGGGGACGAGCAGTACTTC,TRBV2,TRBJ2-7,TRBD1,.
CASSSPWVGGTDTQYF,TGTGCCAGCAGTTCCCCCTGGGTTGGGGGCACAGATACGCAGTATTTT,TRBV28,TRBJ2-3,.,few
CASSPLAGEFYNEQFF,TGTGCCAGCAGCCCCCTAGCGGGGGAGTTCTACAATGAGCAGTTCTTC,TRBV7-2,TRBJ2-1,TRBD2,many
CASSRRWDRGQETQYF,TGTGCCAGCAGTCGAAGGTGGGACAGGGGGCAAGAGACCCAGTACTTC,TRBV28,TRBJ2-5,TRBD1,.
CASRREGSYGYTF,TGTGCCAGCAGGCGTGAGGGGTCCTATGGCTACACCTTC,TRBV7-9,TRBJ1-2,.,few
CASSVQGGDTEAFF,TGTGCCAGCAGCGTACAGGGAGGGGACACTGAAGCTTTCTTT,TRBV13,TRBJ1-1,.,few
CASSPGLARYEQYF,TGTGCCAGCAGCCCCGGACTAGCTAGGTACGAGCAGTACTTC,TRBV27,TRBJ2-7,TRBD2,.
CASSRGRDNEQFF,TGTGCCAGCAGCCGCGGCAGGGACAATGAGCAGTTCTTC,TRBV7-6,TRBJ2-1,.,few
CASSRTSGNTIYF,TGTGCCAGCAGCCGGACCTCTGGAAACACCATATATTTT,TRBV14,TRBJ1-3,.,.
CASSPLGTVLNTEAFF,TGCGCCAGCAGCCCCCTCGGGACAGTTTTAAACACTGAAGCTTTCTTT,TRBV4-1,TRBJ1-1,TRBD1,many
CSARDEWIYGYTF,TGCAGTGCTAGAGATGAATGGATCTATGGCTACACCTTC,TRBV20-1,TRBJ1-2,.,.
CASTRTGDNSPLHF,TGTGCCAGCACCCGGACAGGGGATAATTCACCCCTCCACTTT,TRBV5-3,TRBJ1-6,TRBD1,few